This is a list of T cell receptor beta chains from one sample in a study of CD8+ T cells in alopecia areata. Repertoires were generated with immunoSEQ multiplex PCR, while TCRdb's copy carries only in-frame clones and drops some. The repertoire holds 100,000 to 150,000 clones, with roughly 50% as singletons. Specimen: CD8+ T cells sorted from blood, collected at week 0. The receptors here all came from a human donor with alopecia areata. Each CDR3 is given with its conserved first and last residue. The order of the fields is J gene, clone size, CDR3 length, V gene, D gene, CDR3 protein, CDR3 DNA. D genes are given only for firm matches. The size field is filled for only some rows; it gives once, few, many or a size class.

J gene: TRBJ2-7
clone size: -
CDR3 length: 11
V gene: TRBV5-6
D gene: -
CDR3 protein: CASSYRGTENF
CDR3 DNA: TGTGCCAGCAGCTACCGGGGCACGGAAAACTTC

J gene: TRBJ1-2
clone size: once
CDR3 length: 15
V gene: TRBV5-6
D gene: -
CDR3 protein: CASSTETAFQFGYTF
CDR3 DNA: TGTGCCAGCAGCACGGAGACGGCATTTCAGTTTGGCTACACCTTC

J gene: TRBJ2-7
clone size: few
CDR3 length: 15
V gene: TRBV10-3
D gene: -
CDR3 protein: CAISESVGRSYEQYF
CDR3 DNA: TGTGCCATCAGTGAGTCAGTGGGGCGCTCCTACGAGCAGTACTTC

J gene: TRBJ2-1
clone size: few
CDR3 length: 14
V gene: TRBV7-9
D gene: TRBD2
CDR3 protein: CASDSSGAYNEQFF
CDR3 DNA: TGTGCCAGCGATTCTAGCGGGGCGTACAATGAGCAGTTCTTC

J gene: TRBJ2-5
clone size: -
CDR3 length: 11
V gene: TRBV11-2
D gene: -
CDR3 protein: CASSLGETQYF
CDR3 DNA: TGTGCCAGCAGCTTAGGAGAGACCCAGTACTTC

J gene: TRBJ2-1
clone size: few
CDR3 length: 14
V gene: TRBV6-5
D gene: -
CDR3 protein: CASSYSSGANEQFF
CDR3 DNA: TGTGCCAGCAGTTACTCATCGGGGGCGAATGAGCAGTTCTTC

J gene: TRBJ2-5
clone size: -
CDR3 length: 13
V gene: TRBV11-1
D gene: -
CDR3 protein: CASSLGWGETQYF
CDR3 DNA: TGTGCCAGCAGCTTAGGTTGGGGAGAGACCCAGTACTTC

J gene: TRBJ2-7
clone size: -
CDR3 length: 13
V gene: TRBV2
D gene: -
CDR3 protein: CASTKRGSYEQYF
CDR3 DNA: TGTGCCAGCACCAAACGGGGGTCCTACGAGCAGTACTTC

J gene: TRBJ2-3
clone size: few
CDR3 length: 15
V gene: TRBV12-5
D gene: -
CDR3 protein: CASGLVERGRDTQYF
CDR3 DNA: TGTGCTAGTGGTTTGGTCGAGAGGGGTCGGGATACGCAGTATTTT

J gene: TRBJ1-2
clone size: -
CDR3 length: 14
V gene: TRBV4-1
D gene: -
CDR3 protein: CASSQLYGDYGYTF
CDR3 DNA: TGCGCCAGCAGCCAGTTGTACGGAGACTATGGCTACACCTTC

J gene: TRBJ2-7
clone size: -
CDR3 length: 14
V gene: TRBV7-6
D gene: -
CDR3 protein: CASSLAGTHGEQYF
CDR3 DNA: TGTGCCAGCAGCTTAGCCGGGACCCATGGAGAGCAGTACTTC

J gene: TRBJ1-2
clone size: -
CDR3 length: 11
V gene: TRBV30
D gene: -
CDR3 protein: CAWSVRPWSTF
CDR3 DNA: TGTGCCTGGAGTGTAAGGCCCTGGAGCACCTTC

J gene: TRBJ2-1
clone size: -
CDR3 length: 17
V gene: TRBV2
D gene: TRBD2
CDR3 protein: CASSENLASGRTDEQFF
CDR3 DNA: TGTGCCAGCAGTGAAAATTTGGCTAGCGGTCGCACGGATGAGCAGTTCTTC

J gene: TRBJ2-7
clone size: few
CDR3 length: 14
V gene: TRBV7-9
D gene: -
CDR3 protein: CASSLGGGGGEQYF
CDR3 DNA: TGTGCCAGCAGCTTAGGCGGCGGGGGCGGCGAGCAGTACTTC

J gene: TRBJ1-2
clone size: -
CDR3 length: 13
V gene: TRBV5-1
D gene: TRBD1
CDR3 protein: CASSLGQIYGYTF
CDR3 DNA: TGCGCCAGCAGCCTGGGACAGATCTATGGCTACACCTTC

J gene: TRBJ2-1
clone size: -
CDR3 length: 12
V gene: TRBV29-1
D gene: -
CDR3 protein: CSVDRGYNEQFF
CDR3 DNA: TGCAGCGTTGATCGGGGCTACAATGAGCAGTTCTTC

J gene: TRBJ1-1
clone size: -
CDR3 length: 13
V gene: TRBV30
D gene: -
CDR3 protein: CAWAGVMNTEAFF
CDR3 DNA: TGTGCCTGGGCAGGGGTCATGAACACTGAAGCTTTCTTT

J gene: TRBJ1-1
clone size: once
CDR3 length: 18
V gene: TRBV5-1
D gene: -
CDR3 protein: CASSLQGSIPKANTEAFF
CDR3 DNA: TGCGCCAGCAGCTTACAGGGCTCAATACCAAAGGCGAACACTGAAGCTTTCTTT

J gene: TRBJ1-1
clone size: few
CDR3 length: 15
V gene: TRBV6-6
D gene: -
CDR3 protein: CASSYVGVANTEAFF
CDR3 DNA: TGTGCCAGCAGTTATGTCGGGGTGGCGAACACTGAAGCTTTCTTT

J gene: TRBJ1-5
clone size: -
CDR3 length: 15
V gene: TRBV4-3
D gene: -
CDR3 protein: CASSQVFSDNQPQHF
CDR3 DNA: TGCGCCAGCAGCCAAGTGTTCAGCGACAATCAGCCCCAGCATTTT

J gene: TRBJ1-1
clone size: few
CDR3 length: 13
V gene: TRBV19
D gene: -
CDR3 protein: CASKGLLGTEAFF
CDR3 DNA: TGTGCCAGTAAGGGGTTGTTAGGCACTGAAGCTTTCTTT

J gene: TRBJ1-6
clone size: few
CDR3 length: 15
V gene: TRBV13
D gene: TRBD1
CDR3 protein: CASSFSGTGISPLHF
CDR3 DNA: TGTGCCAGCAGCTTTTCCGGGACAGGGATTTCACCCCTCCACTTT

J gene: TRBJ2-1
clone size: -
CDR3 length: 13
V gene: TRBV7-6
D gene: -
CDR3 protein: CASSLYKGFEQFF
CDR3 DNA: TGTGCCAGCAGCTTGTATAAGGGATTTGAGCAGTTCTTC

J gene: TRBJ2-1
clone size: few
CDR3 length: 15
V gene: TRBV30
D gene: TRBD2
CDR3 protein: CAWSPTSGVYNEQFF
CDR3 DNA: TGTGCCTGGAGTCCGACTAGCGGGGTATACAATGAGCAGTTCTTC

J gene: TRBJ2-7
clone size: -
CDR3 length: 14
V gene: TRBV5-6
D gene: TRBD2
CDR3 protein: CASSSLAGVVGQYF
CDR3 DNA: TGTGCCAGCAGCTCACTAGCGGGGGTGGTAGGGCAGTACTTC

J gene: TRBJ2-7
clone size: -
CDR3 length: 14
V gene: TRBV4-3
D gene: -
CDR3 protein: CASSQDKQSYEQYF
CDR3 DNA: TGCGCCAGCAGCCAAGATAAACAGTCCTACGAGCAGTACTTC

J gene: TRBJ1-4
clone size: few
CDR3 length: 16
V gene: TRBV4-1
D gene: -
CDR3 protein: CASSQDLEAANEKLFF
CDR3 DNA: TGCGCCAGCAGCCAGGACTTGGAGGCAGCTAATGAAAAACTGTTTTTT

J gene: TRBJ2-3
clone size: -
CDR3 length: 13
V gene: TRBV25-1
D gene: -
CDR3 protein: CATVPTGIDTQYF
CDR3 DNA: TGTGCCACCGTACCCACAGGGATAGATACGCAGTATTTT

J gene: TRBJ2-7
clone size: -
CDR3 length: 14
V gene: TRBV4-1
D gene: -
CDR3 protein: CASSQDSVVYEQYF
CDR3 DNA: TGCGCCAGCAGCCAAGACAGCGTAGTCTACGAGCAGTACTTC

J gene: TRBJ2-2
clone size: -
CDR3 length: 13
V gene: TRBV6-5
D gene: -
CDR3 protein: CASSYDKGGELFF
CDR3 DNA: TGTGCCAGCAGTTACGATAAGGGAGGGGAGCTGTTTTTT

J gene: TRBJ1-4
clone size: few
CDR3 length: 13
V gene: TRBV7-9
D gene: -
CDR3 protein: CASSPPVDEKLFF
CDR3 DNA: TGTGCCAGCAGCCCCCCCGTCGATGAAAAACTGTTTTTT

J gene: TRBJ2-7
clone size: hyperexpanded
CDR3 length: 11
V gene: TRBV19
D gene: TRBD1
CDR3 protein: CASTTGGEQYF
CDR3 DNA: TGTGCCAGTACTACAGGGGGGGAGCAGTACTTC

J gene: TRBJ2-7
clone size: -
CDR3 length: 14
V gene: TRBV27
D gene: -
CDR3 protein: CASSSRDNSYEQYF
CDR3 DNA: TGTGCCAGCAGTTCCCGGGACAATTCCTACGAGCAGTACTTC

J gene: TRBJ1-2
clone size: -
CDR3 length: 14
V gene: TRBV7-9
D gene: -
CDR3 protein: CASSLVDQTYGYTF
CDR3 DNA: TGTGCCAGCAGCTTAGTCGACCAGACCTATGGCTACACCTTC

J gene: TRBJ1-1
clone size: -
CDR3 length: 15
V gene: TRBV4-1
D gene: -
CDR3 protein: CASSQPGQLNTEAFF
CDR3 DNA: TGCGCCAGCAGCCAACCCGGACAGTTGAACACTGAAGCTTTCTTT

J gene: TRBJ2-7
clone size: few
CDR3 length: 15
V gene: TRBV7-8
D gene: TRBD1
CDR3 protein: CASSLVRDRTYEQYF
CDR3 DNA: TGTGCCAGCAGCTTAGTGAGGGACAGAACCTACGAGCAGTACTTC

J gene: TRBJ2-6
clone size: few
CDR3 length: 15
V gene: TRBV14
D gene: -
CDR3 protein: CASSQSTPGANVLTF
CDR3 DNA: TGTGCCAGCAGCCAATCCACTCCTGGGGCCAACGTCCTGACTTTC

J gene: TRBJ2-5
clone size: few
CDR3 length: 16
V gene: TRBV7-9
D gene: -
CDR3 protein: CASSPSLAGIQETQYF
CDR3 DNA: TGTGCCAGCAGCCCCTCCCTCGCGGGGATTCAAGAGACCCAGTACTTC

J gene: TRBJ1-2
clone size: many
CDR3 length: 17
V gene: TRBV7-2
D gene: -
CDR3 protein: CASSLGIRPSGSYGYTF
CDR3 DNA: TGTGCCAGCAGCTTGGGGATTCGACCCTCAGGCTCCTATGGCTACACCTTC

J gene: TRBJ2-2
clone size: -
CDR3 length: 13
V gene: TRBV6-5
D gene: -
CDR3 protein: CASLGQNTGELFF
CDR3 DNA: TGTGCCAGCCTGGGACAGAACACCGGGGAGCTGTTTTTT

J gene: TRBJ2-5
clone size: few
CDR3 length: 13
V gene: TRBV4-1
D gene: TRBD2
CDR3 protein: CASSQVGGVTQYF
CDR3 DNA: TGCGCCAGCAGCCAAGTTGGGGGGGTGACCCAGTACTTC

J gene: TRBJ1-5
clone size: -
CDR3 length: 12
V gene: TRBV7-9
D gene: -
CDR3 protein: CASSLDNQPQHF
CDR3 DNA: TGTGCCAGCAGCTTGGACAATCAGCCCCAGCATTTT

J gene: TRBJ2-2
clone size: -
CDR3 length: 13
V gene: TRBV29-1
D gene: TRBD1
CDR3 protein: CSARQGWAGELFF
CDR3 DNA: TGCAGCGCTAGACAGGGATGGGCCGGGGAGCTGTTTTTT

J gene: TRBJ1-2
clone size: -
CDR3 length: 16
V gene: TRBV29-1
D gene: TRBD1
CDR3 protein: CSVLGPRTGPNYGYTF
CDR3 DNA: TGCAGCGTGTTAGGCCCTCGGACAGGGCCCAACTATGGCTACACCTTC

J gene: TRBJ1-2
clone size: -
CDR3 length: 13
V gene: TRBV11-2
D gene: -
CDR3 protein: CASSSLPTDGYTF
CDR3 DNA: TGTGCCAGCAGCTCCTTACCGACAGATGGCTACACCTTC

J gene: TRBJ2-5
clone size: once
CDR3 length: 13
V gene: TRBV2
D gene: -
CDR3 protein: CASSGPLQETQYF
CDR3 DNA: TGTGCCAGCAGTGGGCCCCTACAAGAGACCCAGTACTTC

J gene: TRBJ2-1
clone size: -
CDR3 length: 16
V gene: TRBV5-4
D gene: -
CDR3 protein: CASSSETSNSYNEQFF
CDR3 DNA: TGTGCCAGCAGCTCGGAAACTAGCAACTCCTACAATGAGCAGTTCTTC

J gene: TRBJ1-1
clone size: few
CDR3 length: 14
V gene: TRBV4-2
D gene: -
CDR3 protein: CASSPQEGSTEAFF
CDR3 DNA: TGTGCCAGCAGCCCACAGGAGGGGAGCACTGAAGCTTTCTTT

J gene: TRBJ2-7
clone size: -
CDR3 length: 12
V gene: TRBV5-8
D gene: TRBD1
CDR3 protein: CARTGGSYEQYF
CDR3 DNA: TGTGCCAGGACAGGGGGCTCCTACGAGCAGTACTTC

J gene: TRBJ1-6
clone size: few
CDR3 length: 15
V gene: TRBV13
D gene: TRBD1
CDR3 protein: CASSSDRGSNSPLHF
CDR3 DNA: TGTGCCAGCAGCTCGGACAGGGGGAGTAATTCACCCCTCCACTTT

J gene: TRBJ2-1
clone size: few
CDR3 length: 18
V gene: TRBV10-3
D gene: TRBD1
CDR3 protein: CAISMPDRGMSSYNEQFF
CDR3 DNA: TGTGCCATCAGCATGCCCGACAGGGGGATGAGCTCCTACAATGAGCAGTTCTTC

J gene: TRBJ1-2
clone size: -
CDR3 length: 14
V gene: TRBV5-1
D gene: TRBD1
CDR3 protein: CASSLEGASGGYTF
CDR3 DNA: TGCGCCAGCAGCTTGGAGGGGGCCTCGGGAGGCTACACCTTC

J gene: TRBJ1-5
clone size: -
CDR3 length: 15
V gene: TRBV30
D gene: TRBD1
CDR3 protein: CAWSSQGAGNQPQHF
CDR3 DNA: TGTGCCTGGAGTTCCCAGGGGGCCGGCAATCAGCCCCAGCATTTT

J gene: TRBJ2-7
clone size: -
CDR3 length: 16
V gene: TRBV13
D gene: TRBD2
CDR3 protein: CASSSSLAGGSYEQYF
CDR3 DNA: TGTGCCAGCAGCTCCTCCCTAGCGGGGGGGTCCTACGAGCAGTACTTC

J gene: TRBJ2-1
clone size: few
CDR3 length: 13
V gene: TRBV7-9
D gene: -
CDR3 protein: CASSSPSWNEQFF
CDR3 DNA: TGTGCCAGCAGCTCGCCATCATGGAATGAGCAGTTCTTC

J gene: TRBJ2-1
clone size: -
CDR3 length: 14
V gene: TRBV6-5
D gene: -
CDR3 protein: CASLPAMAGTEQFF
CDR3 DNA: TGTGCCAGCCTCCCCGCGATGGCGGGCACTGAGCAGTTCTTC

J gene: TRBJ1-2
clone size: -
CDR3 length: 13
V gene: TRBV7-9
D gene: -
CDR3 protein: CASSLSRDYGYTF
CDR3 DNA: TGTGCCAGCAGCTTAAGCAGGGACTATGGCTACACCTTC

J gene: TRBJ2-3
clone size: -
CDR3 length: 13
V gene: TRBV4-3
D gene: -
CDR3 protein: CASSQLLPDTQYF
CDR3 DNA: TGCGCCAGCAGCCAACTATTACCCGATACGCAGTATTTT

J gene: TRBJ2-2
clone size: -
CDR3 length: 18
V gene: TRBV4-3
D gene: -
CDR3 protein: CASSQELPGTENTGELFF
CDR3 DNA: TGCGCCAGCAGCCAAGAGCTCCCTGGGACGGAGAACACCGGGGAGCTGTTTTTT